A single TCR beta chain is shown here with its context. The sample contains more than one DNA sequence encoding this CDR3. The data belong to a study of blood T cell repertoires in COVID-19. About the research overall: Some COVID-19 samples were acute and others convalescent; all came from the United States, Italy and Spain. The cDNA or gDNA used as material had been derived from T cells, B-cell-depleted T cells, or PBMCs.

Under the authors' procedure: Reference gene primer amplification in the assay estimated nucleated cell counts. The repertoire was sequenced with immunoSEQ multiplex PCR; TCRdb's copy has only in-frame clones and lacks some. The V and J calls and the clone size are those of that table, but D and trimming were determined from the DNA. The sample includes some 58,000 clones, just under 90% of them seen just once. The CDR3 sequence is 16 residues long. J lost 0 bases, V lost 4 bases, and 7 bases had no gene match. In germline, CDR1 is SGHNT, CDR2 YYREEE (reference sequence). The sequenced sample consisted of peripheral blood. The chain has TRBV5-4 and TRBJ2-1; 7 bases are a match to TRBD2. The receptor was derived from a man aged 45 to 65 with acute or convalescent COVID-19. In DNA form, the CDR3 reads TGTGCCAGCAGCAGATCTAGCGGCAGCTCCTACAATGAGCAGTTCTTC. The encoded protein is CASSRSSGSSYNEQFF. Based on the CDR3 plus reference TRBV5-4 and TRBJ2-1, the full variable domain is ETGVTQSPTHLIKTRGQQVTLRCSSQSGHNTVSWYQQALGQGPQFIFQYYREEENGRGNFPPRFSGLQFPNYSSELNVNALELDDSALYLCASSRSSGSSYNEQFFGPGTRLTVL.